A single sample gave rise to the 9 T cell receptor beta chains below, sequenced in a study of T cells in women clearing cervical HPV infection. Assay used: immunoSEQ multiplex PCR; TCRdb lists only in-frame clones, some missing. Seen in this sample are some 10,000 clones; the ten most common clones hold around 8.4%. Sequenced input: blood buffy coat. These receptors were obtained from a woman aged 18-70 years with a cervical HPV16 infection that either progressed to CIN3+ or cleared (not recorded which).

On this clone itself: The read gets to within 3 residues of the CDR3 end, and the germline J gene fills in the rest. The chain recombines TRBV12-3 or TRBV12-4 with TRBJ2-7, with a weak D call TRBD2 (6 bases). CDR3 length: 14 residues. V lost 5 bases and J lost 3, with 14 bases in between. The CDR3 sequence is CASSTRLGLYEQYF. The CDR3 bases that were read are TGTGCCAGCAGTACCCGTCTGGGACTCTACGAG.

Turning to this clone: Read data end 3 residues before the CDR3 end; the end is taken from the germline J gene. The rearrangement links TRBV5-6 to TRBJ2-7; D perhaps matches TRBD2 (7 bases). The CDR3 runs 14 residues. Germline CDR1 is SGHDT and CDR2 is YYEEEE. The ends were cut back, 7 bases at V and 2 bases at J, with 16 bases in the middle. This CDR3 reads CASSTRGGTYEQYF. Incomplete CDR3 DNA: TGTGCCAGCTCCACGAGGGGGGGGACCTACGAG.

With regard to this clone: The read ends 3 residues early relative to the CDR3; the germline J gene fills the gap. The V call is TRBV7-9, the J call TRBJ1-4; the match to TRBD1 covers 8 bases. CDR1 is SEHNR and CDR2 is FQNEAQ in the germline V gene (reference sequence). J lost 8 bases, V lost 0 bases, and 5 bases had no gene match. The CDR3 extends over 15 amino acids. CDR3 region: CASSLASGGEEKLFF. The part of the CDR3 DNA that was read is TGTGCCAGCAGCTTAGCGTCAGGGGGCGAGGAAAAA.

This clone registers medium-sized by frequency. From the germline J gene comes the end of the CDR3, since the read stops 3 residues before it. The rearrangement uses TRBV19 and TRBJ2-7; D gene uncertain. Germline V gives CDR1 LNHDA, CDR2 SQIVND (reference sequence). Trimming removed 3 bases from V and 6 bases from J, with 9 bases in between. CDR3 length equals 12 residues. The CDR3 here is CASSIGPSEQYF. CDR3 DNA (partial): TGTGCCAGTAGTATTGGGCCCTCCGAG.

For this clone: The read terminates 3 residues ahead of where the CDR3 ends, so the germline J gene completes it. The rearrangement joins TRBV14 to TRBJ2-3; possibly TRBD1 for D (5 bases). The CDR3 has 14 amino acids. Germline V gene data show CDR1 as SGHDN and CDR2 as FVKESK. The covered CDR3 bases are TGTGCCAGCAGTCGGCGACAGTTCCAAGAGACG. Translating gives CASSRRQFQET. The whole CDR3 region reads CASSRRQFQETQYF.

To note about this clone: The read stops 3 residues short of the end of the CDR3; the missing end is completed from the germline J gene. The chain employs TRBV7-3 and TRBJ2-2; TRBD1 matches 7 bases. V lost 3 bases, J lost 7 bases, and 8 bases stayed unmatched. CDR3 length: 15 residues. The germline CDR1 and CDR2 sequences are SGHTA and FQGTGA. The CDR3 DNA, read in part, is TGTGCCAGCAGCTTCTGGACGCAGGGGGTCGGGGAG. Residues: CASSFWTQGVGE. The entire CDR3 reads CASSFWTQGVGELFF.

For this clone: The read ends 3 residues before the CDR3 terminus; that terminus is restored from the germline J gene. J is TRBJ2-3 and V is TRBV7-2; the match to TRBD2 covers 7 bases. There are 15 residues in the CDR3. Germline lookup yields CDR1 SGHTA and CDR2 FQGNSA. The CDR3 protein is CASSGRAGEVQPQYF. The covered CDR3 bases are TGTGCCAGCAGCGGCCGCGCGGGGGAAGTTCAGCCG.

For this clone: The CDR3 end lies 3 residues beyond the end of the read and is filled in from the germline J gene. This chain joins TRBV12-3 or TRBV12-4 and TRBJ2-7; D is possibly TRBD1 (7 bases). CDR3 length: 15 residues. V was cut by 5 bases and J by 2 bases, with 16 bases left in between. CDR3 residues: CASSTNSGGPYEQYF. The CDR3 DNA, read in part, is TGTGCCAGCAGTACGAATTCAGGGGGGCCCTACGAG.

As regards this clone: The read ends 3 residues before the CDR3 terminus; that terminus is restored from the germline J gene. V and J are TRBV20-1 and TRBJ2-5; the match to TRBD1 covers 10 bases. The germline CDR1 and CDR2 sequences are DFQATT and SNEGSKA (reference sequence). With 6 bases clipped from V and 5 bases from J, the junction kept 3 bases outside the gene matches. The CDR3 sequence is 12 residues long. The DNA read from the CDR3 is TGCAGTGCGGGACAGGGGCGCGAGACC. It encodes CSAGQGRET. From start to end, the CDR3 is CSAGQGRETQYF.